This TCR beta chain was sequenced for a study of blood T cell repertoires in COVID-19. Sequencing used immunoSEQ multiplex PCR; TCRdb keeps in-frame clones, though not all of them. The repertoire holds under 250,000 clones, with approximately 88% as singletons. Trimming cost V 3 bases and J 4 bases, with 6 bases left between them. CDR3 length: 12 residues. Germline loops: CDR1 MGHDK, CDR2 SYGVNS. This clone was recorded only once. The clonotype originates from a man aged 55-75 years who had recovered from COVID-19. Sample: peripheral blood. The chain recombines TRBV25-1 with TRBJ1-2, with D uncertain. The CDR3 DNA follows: TGTGCCAGCAGTGACACTACCTATGGCTACACCTTC. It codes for CASSDTTYGYTF.